The clone carrying this TCR beta chain was detected a few times. The sample originates from a study of OX40 agonist ivuxolimab in advanced cancers. The wider study: Those treated in dose escalation had hepatocellular carcinoma, melanoma, renal cell cancer or head and neck cancer. The study reported partial responses in three patients: one hepatocellular carcinoma, two cutaneous melanoma.

This table comes from immunoSEQ multiplex PCR, and its TCRdb copy is limited to in-frame clones, with some not included. This table holds tens of thousands of clones, 80% found once. V was clipped by 3 bases and J by 2 bases; unmatched bases: 2. The CDR3 covers 15 residues. Germline assignment: CDR1 SGHTA and CDR2 FQGTGA. This chain uses TRBV7-3 with TRBJ2-1; 9 positions match TRBD1. The sample here was CD4+ or CD8+ T cells sorted from blood, taken in a trial of the OX40 agonist ivuxolimab. This receptor was taken from an adult with an advanced solid tumor such as melanoma, head and neck, liver or kidney cancer. The chain's CDR3 is CASSLTGGPYNEQFF. CDR3 bases: TGTGCCAGCAGCTTGACAGGGGGGCCCTACAATGAGCAGTTCTTC. The full variable domain, its missing parts supplied by reference TRBV7-3 and TRBJ2-1, is GAGVSQTPSNKVTEKGKYVELRCDPISGHTALYWYRQSLGQGPEFLIYFQGTGAADDSGLPNDRFFAVRPEGSVSTLKIQRTERGDSAVYLCASSLTGGPYNEQFFGPGTRLTVL.